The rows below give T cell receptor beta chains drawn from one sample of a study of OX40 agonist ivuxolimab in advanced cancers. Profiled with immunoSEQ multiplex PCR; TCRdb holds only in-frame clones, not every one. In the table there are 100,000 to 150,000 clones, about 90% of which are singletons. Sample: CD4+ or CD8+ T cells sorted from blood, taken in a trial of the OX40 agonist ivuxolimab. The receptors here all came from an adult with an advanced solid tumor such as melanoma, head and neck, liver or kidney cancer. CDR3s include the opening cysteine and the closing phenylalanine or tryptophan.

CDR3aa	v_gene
CASSMTRDTEAFF	TRBV19
CASSVPQGQGNEQFF	TRBV5-1
CASSPPGQGAGAQYF	TRBV18
CASSGVQGKETQYF	TRBV7-9
CASSAAGAGNTIYF	TRBV6-6
CASRTLAERTDTQYF	TRBV27
CASSMDGFTSGANVLTF	TRBV19
CASSAIPRGRRTDTQYF	TRBV5-1
CASSLLDSPTYTGELFF	TRBV5-1
CASSRYPGPDSPLHF	TRBV7-3
CASSLRRQTDTQYF	TRBV16
CSSRTQNEQFF	TRBV20-1
CASLAGGVEQYF	TRBV7-2
CASSLKSPGIVYGYTF	TRBV27
CASSIEGAPGNTIYF	TRBV19
CASSYSGSGSGNTIYF	TRBV6-5
CATSRVGSTSGRNEQFF	TRBV15
CAWSPGVNTEAFF	TRBV30
CASTRGLLNTGELFF	TRBV19
CASSYSERVSTDTQYF	TRBV6-6
CASSQEKGTGSGGNTIYF	TRBV4-1
CASSSTSQVLGELFF	TRBV5-1
CASSIAPDRKGTEAFF	TRBV19
CASSISNSPLHF	TRBV19
CASSVMQGRNEQYF	TRBV5-1
CASMRTTGGGYEQYF	TRBV6-1
CARTDRSDSNQPQHF	TRBV21-1
CASSERGQPAGSEQYF	TRBV5-1
CASMNQGAYEQYF	TRBV28
CASSPAPGDTGELFF	TRBV11-2
CASSEGTAYGYTF	TRBV2
CASSLSRTDTEAFF	TRBV7-9
CASGAPTGGPTGELFF	TRBV27
CASKVDRDTGNTIYF	TRBV19
CASSRGDSLNQPQHF	TRBV18
CASSFYRPKVAGGPFSRETQYF	TRBV21-1
CASSVFGLAEYNEQFF	TRBV9
CASSLGQTVYEQYF	TRBV4-3
CASSPPPRGTGELFF	TRBV18
CASSYTSGRAYEQYF	TRBV6-5
CASSLEEYTGELFF	TRBV7-2
CASSFLTPRDGYTF	TRBV5-4
CASSLGYEQYF	TRBV28
CASSLRTTNTGELFF	TRBV5-1
CASSLGSGGYTF	TRBV7-9
CASSLQGSANVLTF	TRBV5-6
CASSLPGGSTNEKLFF	TRBV5-1
CADRDFPSDEQFF	TRBV2
CASSSRTVLEAFF	TRBV28
CASSSGQGLSYGYTF	TRBV9